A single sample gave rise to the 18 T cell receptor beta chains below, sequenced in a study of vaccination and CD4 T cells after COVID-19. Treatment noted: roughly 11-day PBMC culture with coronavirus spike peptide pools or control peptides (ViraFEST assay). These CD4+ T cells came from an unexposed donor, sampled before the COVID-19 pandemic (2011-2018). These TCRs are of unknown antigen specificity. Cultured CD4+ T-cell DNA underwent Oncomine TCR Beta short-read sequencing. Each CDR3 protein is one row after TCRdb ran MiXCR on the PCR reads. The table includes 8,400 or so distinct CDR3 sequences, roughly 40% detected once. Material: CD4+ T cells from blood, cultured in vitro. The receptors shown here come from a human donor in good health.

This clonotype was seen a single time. CDR3 loop: CASSLIARPDQGYTEAFF. In nucleotides, the CDR3 is TGTGCCAGCAGCTTAATCGCGAGGCCCGATCAAGGGTACACTGAAGCTTTCTTT. The chain recombines TRBV7-9 with TRBJ1-1; D is ambiguous. Trimming cost V 2 bases and J 3 bases, with 22 bases left between them. Germline CDR1 SEHNR, CDR2 FQNEAQ (reference sequence). The CDR3 is 18 residues long.

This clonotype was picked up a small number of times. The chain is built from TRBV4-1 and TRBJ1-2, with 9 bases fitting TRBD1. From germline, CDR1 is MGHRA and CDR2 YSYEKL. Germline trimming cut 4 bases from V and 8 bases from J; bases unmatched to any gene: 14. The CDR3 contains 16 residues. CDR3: CASSRSHTQGAWGYTF. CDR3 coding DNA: TGCGCCAGCAGCCGCTCCCATACACAGGGGGCTTGGGGCTACACCTTC.

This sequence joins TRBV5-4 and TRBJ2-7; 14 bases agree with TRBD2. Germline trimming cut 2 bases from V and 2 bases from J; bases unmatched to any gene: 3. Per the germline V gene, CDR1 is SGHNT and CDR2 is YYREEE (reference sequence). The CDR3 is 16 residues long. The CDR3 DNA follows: TGTGCCAGCAGCTTTTCGACTAGCGGGAGGGCCTACGAGCAGTACTTC. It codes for CASSFSTSGRAYEQYF.

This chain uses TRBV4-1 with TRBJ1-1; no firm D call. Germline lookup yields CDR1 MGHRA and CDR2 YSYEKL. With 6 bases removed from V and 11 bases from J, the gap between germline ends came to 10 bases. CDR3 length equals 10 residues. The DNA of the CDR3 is TGCGCCAGCAGTGGGCAGAGGGCTTTCTTT. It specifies CASSGQRAFF.

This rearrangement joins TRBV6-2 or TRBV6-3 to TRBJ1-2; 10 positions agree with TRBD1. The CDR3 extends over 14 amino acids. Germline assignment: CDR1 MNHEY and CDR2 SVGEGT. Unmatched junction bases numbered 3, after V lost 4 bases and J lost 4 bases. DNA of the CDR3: TGTGCCAGCAGTTGGACAGGGGGGTCCTATGGCTACACCTTC. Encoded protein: CASSWTGGSYGYTF.

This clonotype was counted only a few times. DNA of the CDR3: TGTGCCAGCAGCCCCTTTTTGGATAACTATGGCTACACCTTC. As protein: CASSPFLDNYGYTF. V is TRBV7-8 and J is TRBJ1-2, with D unresolved. The germline CDR1 and CDR2 sequences are SGHVS and FQNEAQ. Deletions cut 5 bases from V and 1 base from J, with 11 bases between. CDR3 length: 14 residues.

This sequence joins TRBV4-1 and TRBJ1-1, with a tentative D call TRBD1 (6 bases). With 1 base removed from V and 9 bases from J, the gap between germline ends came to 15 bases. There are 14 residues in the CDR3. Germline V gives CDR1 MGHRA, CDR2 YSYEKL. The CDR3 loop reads CASSQAGALGKAFF. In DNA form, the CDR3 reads TGCGCCAGCAGCCAAGCGGGGGCCCTAGGAAAAGCTTTCTTT.

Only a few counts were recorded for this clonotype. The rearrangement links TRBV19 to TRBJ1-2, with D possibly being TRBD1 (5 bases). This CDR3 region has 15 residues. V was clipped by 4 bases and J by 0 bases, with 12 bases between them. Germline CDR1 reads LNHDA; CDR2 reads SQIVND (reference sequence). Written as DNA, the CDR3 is TGTGCCAGTAGTAATGCGGGGACCTCTAACTATGGCTACACCTTC. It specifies CASSNAGTSNYGYTF.

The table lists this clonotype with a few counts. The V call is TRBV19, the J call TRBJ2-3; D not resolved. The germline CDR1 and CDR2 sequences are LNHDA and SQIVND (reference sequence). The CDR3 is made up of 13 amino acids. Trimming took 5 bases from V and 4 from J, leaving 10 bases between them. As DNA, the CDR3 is TGTGCCAGTAGTCCATCTAGTCCAGATACGCAGTATTTT. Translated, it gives CASSPSSPDTQYF.

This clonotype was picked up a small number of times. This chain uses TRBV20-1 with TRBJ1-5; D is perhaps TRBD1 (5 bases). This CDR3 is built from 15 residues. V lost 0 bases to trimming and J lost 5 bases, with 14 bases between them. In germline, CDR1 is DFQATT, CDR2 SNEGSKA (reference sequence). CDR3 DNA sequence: TGCAGTGCTAGAGATGTGGGGCGTACGCATCAGCCCCAGCATTTT. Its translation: CSARDVGRTHQPQHF.

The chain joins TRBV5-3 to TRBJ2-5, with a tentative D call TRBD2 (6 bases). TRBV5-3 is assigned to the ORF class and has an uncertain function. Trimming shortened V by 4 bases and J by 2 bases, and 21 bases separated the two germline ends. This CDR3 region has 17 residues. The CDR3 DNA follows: TGTGCCAGAAGCATTATTCTGCCGGGACTTGTACAAGAGACCCAGTACTTC. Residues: CARSIILPGLVQETQYF.

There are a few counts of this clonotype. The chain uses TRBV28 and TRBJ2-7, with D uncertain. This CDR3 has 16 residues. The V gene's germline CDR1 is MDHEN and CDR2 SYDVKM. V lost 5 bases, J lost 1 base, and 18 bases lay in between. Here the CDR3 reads CASSPQARGRSYEQYF. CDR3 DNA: TGTGCCAGCAGTCCGCAGGCACGAGGACGTTCCTACGAGCAGTACTTC.

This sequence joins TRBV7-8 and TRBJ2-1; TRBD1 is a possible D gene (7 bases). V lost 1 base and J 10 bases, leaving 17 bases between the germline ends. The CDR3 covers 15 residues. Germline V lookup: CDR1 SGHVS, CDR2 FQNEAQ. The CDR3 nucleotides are TGTGCCAGCAGCTTAGTCCCGGCCCAGGGGGGCGAGCAGTTCTTC. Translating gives CASSLVPAQGGEQFF. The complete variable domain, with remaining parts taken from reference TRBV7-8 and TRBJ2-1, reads GAGVSQSPRYKVAKRGQDVALRCDPISGHVSLFWYQQALGQGPEFLTYFQNEAQLDKSGLPSDRFFAERPEGSVSTLKIQRTQQEDSAVYLCASSLVPAQGGEQFFGPGTRLTVL.

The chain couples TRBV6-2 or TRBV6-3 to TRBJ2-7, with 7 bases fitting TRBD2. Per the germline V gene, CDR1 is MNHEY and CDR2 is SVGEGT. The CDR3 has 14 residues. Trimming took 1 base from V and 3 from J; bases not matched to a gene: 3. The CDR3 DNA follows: TGTGCCAGCAGTTACTTGCTAGCGGACTACGAGCAGTACTTC. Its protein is CASSYLLADYEQYF.

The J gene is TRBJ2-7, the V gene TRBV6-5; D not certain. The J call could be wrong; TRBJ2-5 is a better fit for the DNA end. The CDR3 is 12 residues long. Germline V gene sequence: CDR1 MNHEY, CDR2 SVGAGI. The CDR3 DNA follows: TGTGCCAGCAGTTCCGAGTGGAGGACCCAGTACTTC. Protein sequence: CASSSEWRTQYF.

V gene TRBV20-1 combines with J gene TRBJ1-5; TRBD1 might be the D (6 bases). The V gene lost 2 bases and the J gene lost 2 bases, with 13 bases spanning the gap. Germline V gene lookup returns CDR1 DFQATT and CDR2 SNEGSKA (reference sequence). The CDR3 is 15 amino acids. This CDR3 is CSARLPGQRNQPQHF. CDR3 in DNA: TGCAGTGCTAGACTCCCAGGACAGCGCAATCAGCCCCAGCATTTT.

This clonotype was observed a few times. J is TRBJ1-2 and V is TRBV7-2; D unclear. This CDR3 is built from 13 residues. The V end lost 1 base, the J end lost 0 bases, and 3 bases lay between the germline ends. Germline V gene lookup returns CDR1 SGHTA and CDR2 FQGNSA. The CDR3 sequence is CASSLESNYGYTF. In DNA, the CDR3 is TGTGCCAGCAGCTTAGAGTCTAACTATGGCTACACCTTC.

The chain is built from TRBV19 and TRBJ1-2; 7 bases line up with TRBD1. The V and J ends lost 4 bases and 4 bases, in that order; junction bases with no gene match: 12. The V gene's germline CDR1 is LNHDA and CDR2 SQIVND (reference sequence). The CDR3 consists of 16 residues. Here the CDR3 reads CASSRVRTGGGYGYTF. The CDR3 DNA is TGTGCCAGTAGTAGAGTGAGGACAGGCGGAGGCTATGGCTACACCTTC.